The sequence of this T cell receptor beta chain was determined in a study of T cells in Graves' hyperthyroidism and ophthalmopathy. CDR3 size: 12 residues. Trimming cost V 8 bases and J 2 bases, with 10 bases left between them. Per germline, CDR1 SNHLY and CDR2 FYNNEI. This clonotype has at least ten counts. As yet, its antigen is unknown. Patients showing uncontrolled infection, other autoimmune disease, pregnancy or lactation were ineligible. General observations from the study: Most thyroid clonotypes expanded above 0.001 were also detected in blood. Ophthalmopathy got predicted by the model a median roughly 6.4 months before its onset.

Regions amplified from RNA transcripts were the TCR beta CDR3 regions. The study used the HTBI primer set for a first-round RT-PCR of the TCR CDR3. TCRdb analysed the multiplex PCR reads with MiXCR anew, one entry per CDR3 protein. The repertoire holds about 560,000 distinct CDR3 sequences, with about a sixth as singletons. V is TRBV2 and J is TRBJ2-7; D is possibly TRBD2 (6 bases). Sequenced material: blood. This sequence originates from a woman aged 25 to 39 with Graves' hyperthyroidism. CDR3 bases: TGTGCCAGCCATGGAGGGGCCTACGAGCAGTACTTC. Protein: CASHGGAYEQYF.